This TCR beta chain was profiled in a study of OX40 agonist ivuxolimab in advanced cancers. Background on the study: Patients received the agonistic anti-OX40 (CD134) antibody ivuxolimab. Points from the study as a whole: At doses 0.1 to 3.0 mg/kg, CD4+ and CD8+ clones expanded. Expanded clones belonging to CD8+ T cells outnumbered, on average, those of CD4+.

TCRdb's table, derived via immunoSEQ multiplex PCR, lists solely in-frame clones and lacks some. The sample records about 90,000 clones, around 91% being singletons. About this clone itself: Its antigen is currently unknown.

The source material was CD4+ or CD8+ T cells sorted from blood, sampled in a trial of the OX40 agonist ivuxolimab. This clonotype was obtained from an adult with an advanced solid tumor such as melanoma, head and neck, liver or kidney cancer.

The CDR3 is CASSLAIGEETQYF. For the CDR3, the DNA is TGTGCCAGCAGCTTGGCAATAGGGGAGGAGACCCAGTACTTC. This chain uses TRBV5-4 with TRBJ2-5, with D tentatively TRBD1 or TRBD2 (5 bases each). V was shortened by 0 bases and J by 5 bases, with 11 bases between the two germline ends. Germline CDR1 is SGHNT and CDR2 is YYREEE (reference sequence). The CDR3 loop spans 14 amino acids.